The entry below gives a single TCR beta chain sequence along with its context. Antigen unknown. As to treatment: some 20 received Ad26.COV2.S at low or high dose, single or two shots; a few received placebo; per-sample allocation not given. The investigators took samples on day 63 after the first vaccine or placebo injection. The sample belongs to a study of Ad26.COV2.S vaccination and SARS-CoV-2 variants. Study-wide results and limits: Vaccinated and placebo-treated recipients had similar non-spike TCR breadth.

Only in-frame clones appear in the TCRdb table, and some are missing; sequencing was by immunoSEQ multiplex PCR. The sample lists about 240,000 clones, roughly 88% occurring once. J gave up 3 bases and V 0 bases, and 2 bases lay outside the gene matches. The CDR3 has 15 amino acids. Germline CDR1 and CDR2: MNHEY and SVGEGT. The rearrangement links TRBV6-2 or TRBV6-3 to TRBJ2-1, with TRBD2 matching over 7 bases. The starting material was peripheral blood, obtained in a trial of Ad26.COV2.S vaccine versus placebo. The receptor was derived from a person between 18 and 59 years old who received the Ad26.COV2.S COVID-19 vaccine or a placebo. The CDR3 is CASSYSVAGYNEQFF. CDR3 bases: TGTGCCAGCAGTTACTCGGTAGCGGGCTACAATGAGCAGTTCTTC.